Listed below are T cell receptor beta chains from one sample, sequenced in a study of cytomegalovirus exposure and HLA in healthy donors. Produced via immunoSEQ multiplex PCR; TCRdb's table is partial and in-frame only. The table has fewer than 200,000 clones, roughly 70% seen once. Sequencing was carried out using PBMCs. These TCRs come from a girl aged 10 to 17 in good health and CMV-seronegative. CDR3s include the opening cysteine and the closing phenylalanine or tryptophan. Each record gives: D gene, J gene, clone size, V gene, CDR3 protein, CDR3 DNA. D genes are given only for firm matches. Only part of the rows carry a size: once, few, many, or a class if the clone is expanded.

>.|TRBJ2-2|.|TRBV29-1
CSAFTGELFF
TGCAGCGCCTTCACCGGGGAGCTGTTTTTT
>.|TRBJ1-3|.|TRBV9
CASSPPPGLRNTIYF
TGTGCCAGCAGCCCTCCCCCAGGGCTAAGAAACACCATATATTTT
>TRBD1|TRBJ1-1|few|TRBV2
CASSAQGVVNTEAFF
TGTGCCAGCAGCGCACAGGGGGTGGTGAACACTGAAGCTTTCTTT
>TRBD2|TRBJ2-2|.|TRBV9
CASSVALADYTGELFF
TGTGCCAGCAGCGTCGCTCTAGCGGACTACACCGGGGAGCTGTTTTTT
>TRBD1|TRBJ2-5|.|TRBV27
CASSHPGQGETQYF
TGTGCCAGCAGCCACCCGGGACAGGGAGAGACCCAGTACTTC
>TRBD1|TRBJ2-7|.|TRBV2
CASSADRGAGEQYF
TGTGCCAGCAGTGCGGACAGGGGCGCGGGAGAGCAGTACTTC
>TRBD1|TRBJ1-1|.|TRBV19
CASSINLDRGTEAFF
TGTGCCAGTAGTATAAATTTAGACAGGGGCACTGAGGCTTTCTTT
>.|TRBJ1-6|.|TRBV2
CASSREYNSPLHF
TGTGCCAGCAGTCGGGAGTATAATTCACCCCTCCACTTT
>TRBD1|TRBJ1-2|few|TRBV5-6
CASSLYRGGYTF
TGTGCCAGCAGCTTGTACAGGGGTGGCTACACCTTC
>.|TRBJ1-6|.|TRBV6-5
CASSWGGRSPLHF
TGTGCCAGCAGTTGGGGGGGCCGATCACCCCTCCACTTT
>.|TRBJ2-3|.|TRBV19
CASSIGASGTDTQYF
TGTGCCAGTAGTATAGGGGCTAGCGGCACAGATACGCAGTATTTT
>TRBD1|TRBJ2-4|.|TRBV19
CASKGQGKNIQYF
TGTGCCAGCAAGGGACAGGGCAAAAACATTCAGTACTTC
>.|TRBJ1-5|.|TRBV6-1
CASSESGGSYQPQHF
TGTGCCAGCAGTGAGAGCGGAGGGTCGTATCAGCCCCAGCATTTT
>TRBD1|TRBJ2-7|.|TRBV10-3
CAHSRDREEQYF
TGTGCTCATTCTCGGGACAGGGAAGAGCAGTACTTC
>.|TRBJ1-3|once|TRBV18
CASSKEANGNTIYF
TGTGCCAGCTCAAAGGAGGCAAATGGAAACACCATATATTTT
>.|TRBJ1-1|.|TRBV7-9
CASSPKGRGVMNTEAFF
TGTGCCAGCAGCCCAAAGGGGAGGGGGGTGATGAACACTGAAGCTTTCTTT
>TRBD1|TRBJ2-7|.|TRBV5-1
CASSFGTGVGEQYF
TGCGCCAGCAGCTTTGGGACAGGGGTGGGCGAGCAGTACTTC
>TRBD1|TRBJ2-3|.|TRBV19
CASSQGAHTDTQYF
TGTGCCAGTAGTCAGGGGGCCCACACAGATACGCAGTATTTT
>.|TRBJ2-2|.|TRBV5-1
CASSLGQSMPGELFF
TGCGCCAGCAGCCTCGGACAGTCTATGCCCGGGGAGCTGTTTTTT
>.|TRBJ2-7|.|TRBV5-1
CASSIDNRDEQYF
TGCGCCAGCAGTATTGATAACAGGGACGAGCAGTACTTC
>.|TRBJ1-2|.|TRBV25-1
CASSVKGGDGYTF
TGTGCCAGCAGTGTTAAAGGAGGCGATGGCTACACCTTC
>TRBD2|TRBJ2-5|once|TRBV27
CASPGGGIGQETQYF
TGTGCCAGCCCCGGGGGGGGAATCGGGCAAGAGACCCAGTACTTC
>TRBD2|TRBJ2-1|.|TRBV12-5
CASGLRAGLPDNEQFF
TGTGCTAGTGGTTTGCGAGCGGGGCTACCTGACAATGAGCAGTTCTTC
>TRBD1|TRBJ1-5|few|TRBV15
CATSGDRETPGPYSNQPQHF
TGTGCCACCAGCGGCGACAGGGAAACCCCTGGACCTTATAGCAATCAGCCCCAGCATTTT
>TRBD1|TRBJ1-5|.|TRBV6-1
CASSERTGGSGQPQHF
TGTGCCAGCAGTGAAAGGACAGGGGGAAGCGGTCAGCCCCAGCATTTT
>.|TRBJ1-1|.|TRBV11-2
CASSSTGYHTEAFF
TGTGCCAGCAGCTCTACCGGGTACCACACTGAAGCTTTCTTT
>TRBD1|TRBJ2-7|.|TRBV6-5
CASSYSGTATYEQYF
TGTGCCAGCAGTTACTCAGGGACAGCAACCTACGAGCAGTACTTC